This TCR beta chain was retrieved from a study of beta chain features in type 1 diabetes. Findings of the study overall: VDJ junctions from type 1 diabetes patients carried fewer insertions and larger deletions. Using cDNA template may skew counts toward highly expressing activated cells. The naive, central memory and Treg TCRB repertoires showed an apparent similarity that was greater among patients than among healthy donors.

Trimming cost V 2 bases and J 1 base, with 3 bases left between them. There are 12 residues in the CDR3. CDR1 is GTSNPN and CDR2 is SVGIG in the germline V gene (reference sequence). Purity (above 95%) was reached by all sorted populations. Every bit of the isolated RNA underwent reverse transcription, so sequencing read expressed TCRB transcripts. Sequencing used immunoSEQ multiplex PCR; TCRdb keeps in-frame clones, though not all of them. Here the sample spans roughly 400,000 clones, approximately 15% being singletons. A word on this clone: Its antigen is not identified. The identical CDR3 is also encoded by other nucleotide sequences in the sample.

The sequence came from a man aged 30 to 45 in good health. Sequenced material: naive CD4+ T cells from blood. The chain carries TRBV30 and TRBJ1-3, with D unresolved. CDR3 sequence reads: CAWSSSGNTIYF. The CDR3 DNA reads as TGTGCCTGGAGTTCGTCTGGAAACACCATATATTTT.